This note documents a single T cell receptor (beta chain) sequence. Sequence at one end of the junction differs from germline and may be a read error. The tissue used was unsorted bulk material of 20-30 mg. RNA and DNA were co-extracted from it with the AllPrep DNA/RNA mini kit. This record belongs to a study of tumor-infiltrating lymphocytes in primary liver carcinoma. A constant-region primer primed TCR beta cDNA synthesis from roughly 500 ng of total RNA. Three nested multiplex PCR rounds of slightly modified ARM-PCR generated TCR beta libraries. TRBV1-TRBV30 forward primers and a C-beta reverse primer were used in the first two PCR rounds, which each ran for about 9 cycles. A single record per CDR3 protein comes from TCRdb applying MiXCR to the multiplex PCR reads. This table has about 64,000 distinct CDR3 sequences, roughly two thirds appearing once. Germline V gene lookup returns CDR1 SGHRS and CDR2 YFSETQ. This CDR3 is 14 amino acids long.

Sequencing input: liver tumor tissue from sampling region 4. Regarding subset: tumor region T4, right-lateral pole. V gene TRBV5-1 combines with J gene TRBJ2-7; TRBD2 matches 9 bases. The TCR was taken from a man aged 40-50 years with primary liver carcinoma and hepatitis B virus infection. The CDR3 is CASTLVRGGHEQYF. Here the CDR3 DNA reads TGCGCCAGCACCTTGGTGCGGGGGGGTCACGAGCAGTACTTC. The full variable domain, with the rest looked up from reference TRBV5-1 and TRBJ2-7, is KAGVTQTPRYLIKTRGQQVTLSCSPISGHRSVSWYQQTPGQGLQFLFEYFSETQRNKGNFPGRFSGRQFSNSRSEMNVSTLELGDSALYLCASTLVRGGHEQYFGPGTRLTVT.